The source of this T cell receptor (beta chain) is a study of blood T cells in healthy people across ages. Combining a sample-barcoded 5' primer with a J-beta primer mix, a second PCR ran for 7 to 11 cycles. One entry per CDR3 protein results from TCRdb running MiXCR on the 5' RACE reads. The table has some 920,000 distinct CDR3 sequences, about 51% seen once; the top ten hold about 21%. The germline gives CDR1 DFQATT, CDR2 SNEGSKA (reference sequence). J lost 5 bases, V lost 5 bases, and 7 bases had no gene match. The CDR3 has 14 residues. Input material: blood. The J gene is TRBJ2-3, the V gene TRBV20-1, with 10 nucleotides matching TRBD2. This sequence was found in a woman aged 55-70 years in good health. The CDR3 DNA reads TGCAGTGCTGACCTAGCGGGAGTGGTAGATACGCAGTATTTT. This gives the protein CSADLAGVVDTQYF.